Listed here is a single T cell receptor (beta chain). This clone was recorded only once. Its target antigen remains unknown. Base quality data are lacking; no much larger clone is found one base away. The record originates from a study of cytomegalovirus exposure and HLA in healthy donors (TCRdb year 2017). Context from the whole study: According to an earlier analysis of a few hundred of the donors, about 180 million T cells yielded over 100 million unique TCR beta sequences and more than 250 Gb of sequence data. An earlier analysis of 587 of the donors used high-throughput TCR beta sequencing to judge whether each TCR beta V gene segment behaved as functional or pseudogenic. In a later analysis, previously published TCR beta repertoires from several hundred donors were re-analyzed and high-resolution HLA genotyping was added so that TCR occurrence patterns could be studied. Roughly 300 gigabases of sequencing data and tens of millions of unique TCR sequences made up an early release that covered approximately 650 HLA-typed donors. All discovery cohort repertoires had been generated on a single sequencing platform. Roughly 5 DR-DQ haplotypes were handled as single units for association and clustering, since linkage in the cohort was strong. The later analysis used no new phenotypic data to find candidate immune exposures, relying instead on TCR beta sequences and their occurrence across donors. Among the roughly 390 genotyped donors, approximately 81% belonged to the genetic ancestry cluster associated with self-reported Caucasian donors. Donor age, sex, ethnicity and CMV serostatus were collected together with the repertoire data. The study aimed to test whether signatures of past pathogen exposure could be identified by cataloging public T cell receptors. Among 398 genotyped donors of the cohort, an average of roughly 230,000 unique TCR beta nucleotide sequences was sequenced per donor, of which about 20% were non-productive. In addition to the first cohort of several hundred subjects, a separate validation cohort of approximately 130 different subjects was used. Both class I and class II loci were covered by HLA typing, at four-digit resolution. The study profiled the T cell repertoires of hundreds of subjects by immunosequencing and related them to cytomegalovirus serostatus. Typing coverage differed by locus: A, B, C, DRB1 and DQB1 were typed in roughly 629-640 donors, DQA1 in approximately 520, DPA1 in around 600, and DPB1 in just under 490. Genome-wide SNP genotypes for about 55% of the roughly 670 donors were used in a later genetic analysis, which treated that subset as a discovery cohort. High-throughput TCR immunosequencing, statistical association of individual TCRs with disease status, and machine learning were combined to predict cytomegalovirus infection status.

Overall study outcomes, separate from this receptor: Three of the identified cytomegalovirus-associated TCR beta chains were confirmed in vitro to be specific for cytomegalovirus antigens. When HLA alleles, especially DR and DQ, strongly co-occurred, attributing TCR associations to individual alleles was difficult. A further reported finding was that TCR beta sequences accurately predicted the HLA-A and HLA-B alleles for most subjects in the first cohort. The 87-base-pair reads could not distinguish some IMGT-functional V segments, including TRBV6-2 and TRBV6-3, so those segments were excluded. Most CMV-associated TCR beta chains appeared to be HLA-restricted in a later analysis, and the HLA associations seemed to be driven largely by CMV exposure. A later genetic analysis associated a missense DCLRE1C variant with V-gene and J-gene trimming of TCR beta chains, and an independent cohort replicated the association. Most TCR sequences were seen in very few donors, while some public TCRs were found in many individuals. In both the original and validation cohorts, the classifier was reported to diagnose cytomegalovirus status with high specificity and sensitivity. According to a later genetic analysis, donors in an Asian-associated ancestry cluster had fewer N-insertions in productive TCRs than the approximately 700-donor mean. In this cohort, only TCR beta chains were sequenced, and detectable features were limited by the absence of alpha or paired-chain data. A cluster of highly shared sequence variants was judged likely to represent a technical artifact of the sequencing pipeline. In a later analysis, TCR association rates were found to vary across HLA loci, with the most associated TCRs seen for DRB1 alleles and the fewest for HLA-C alleles. The study listed 150 to 200 TCR beta chains as associated with cytomegalovirus. Roughly uniform sequencing depth across donors was assumed in presence/absence analyses, although this assumption may not hold. Broadly in line with IMGT annotations, most TCR beta V segments showed up in productive rearrangements about 90% or about 30% of the time in an earlier analysis of approximately 600 of the donors. Correlated functional status among segregating V segments might reflect linkage disequilibrium, but an unknown experimental factor could not be ruled out. According to a later analysis, parvovirus B19, influenza, CMV and Epstein-Barr virus appeared linked to several top co-occurrence clusters. For the cohort, immune exposure information was limited to CMV serostatus. It was suggested by the authors that the approach could potentially be generalized to other disease states and immunological phenotypes. HLA typing was unavailable for some donors at each locus, so association tests used only the typed subset. A later analysis associated around 16,000 TCR beta sequences with specific HLA alleles at a false discovery rate of 0.05. A later analysis found that HLA-associated TCR beta chains were more clonally expanded and had lower generation probabilities than equally common non-associated chains. Because counts were too low, seventeen rarely observed V segments, including chromosome 9 orphons, were left out of the earlier analysis of some 600 of the donors.

The cohort consisted of some 730 healthy bone marrow donors. At the time of sampling, every cohort member was nominally healthy, though immune exposures that went unrecorded were likely present. The donor tested CMV seronegative and was one of the 352 seronegative cohort members. A peripheral blood sample was collected from each donor, and TCR beta sequencing was performed on peripheral blood mononuclear cells. Genomic DNA was extracted from the blood cell samples with the Qiagen DNeasy Blood Extraction Kit. Library prep was done by the immunoSEQ multiplex PCR assay. The multiplex PCR relied on a mix of 60 forward primers for TCR Vbeta segments and 13 reverse primers for TCR Jbeta segments. The CDR3 region of rearranged TCR beta genes was amplified from genomic DNA by a multiplex PCR assay. On the Illumina HiSeq System, the amplified TCR beta libraries were sequenced as 87-base-pair reads. The authors' analysis ran thus. In a later analysis, tens of millions of unique TCR beta chains were counted across the roughly 670 repertoires, and roughly 10 million of these chains were shared by at least two donors. Raw reads were error-corrected and collapsed into unique sequences with a nearest-neighbor algorithm that merged closely related sequences to remove PCR and sequencing errors. To assign V, D and J gene segments, CDR3 sequences were aligned to IMGT reference sequences. For a sequence to be retained, a match of at least six nucleotides to both a V gene segment and a J gene segment was required. Rearrangements were called productive when the CDR3 lacked stop codons and stayed in frame with V and J; all others were non-productive. CDR3 was defined by IMGT convention, running from the second conserved V-encoded cysteine to the conserved J-encoded phenylalanine. The earlier analysis of 500 to 750 of the donors excluded any sequence lacking an unambiguous match to a single V gene segment. In an earlier analysis of roughly 500 of the donors, V segments were called functional above 56.7% productive rearrangements and were called segregating when the between-donor standard deviation exceeded 5%. To diagnose cytomegalovirus status from the catalog of TCR beta chain sequences, a statistical classification framework was built. V and J gene assignment, in a later analysis, came from comparing TCR nucleotide sequences with IMGT/GENE-DB human TR gene sequences. In a later analysis, CDR3 sequences and most-parsimonious VDJ recombination scenarios were assigned using the TCRdist pipeline. A later analysis defined each TCR beta chain by its CDR3 amino acid sequence plus V-gene family, and excluded reads lacking a unique V-gene family. A later analysis removed 592 highly shared, low-generation-probability nucleotide sequences to deal with suspected cross-contamination and a sequencing artifact. For each public chain, a later analysis derived a clonal expansion index from normalized ranks of inferred template counts within each repertoire. A later analysis computed generation probabilities with a VDJ recombination model fitted to out-of-frame rearrangements, and checked the results against IGoR. Hypergeometric tests were used in a later analysis to score TCR-TCR, TCR-HLA and TCR-CMV co-occurrence, with a repertoire-size bias correction applied to the TCR pairs. A later analysis estimated false discovery rates by permuting HLA or CMV assignments 20 times. In a later analysis, co-occurring TCRs were grouped using DBSCAN, and TCRdist sequence similarity was added for clustering within HLA-allele-positive subsets. Co-occurrence clustering excluded repertoires with fewer than 30,000 or more than 120,000 public chains, plus five with anomalous nucleotide sharing. TCRdb's version of the immuneACCESS table is confined to in-frame rearrangements and falls short of the full clone set. An unresolved V gene accounts for under half of the shortfall where checked; the remainder is of unknown origin. That table is the source of V, J and clone size, and D and trimming were worked out from the DNA. A total of tens of thousands of clones appear in this sample, about four fifths of them only once. The ten biggest clones cover around 3.2% of the sample.

Spanning cysteine to phenylalanine, the CDR3 consists of 15 amino acids. Solely the CDR3 DNA is kept, with 45 bases framed from the first base. CDR1 MGHRA and CDR2 YSYEKL were looked up in the germline V gene. V loses 0 bases, J loses 7 bases, and the germline ends lie 13 bases apart. The chain is assembled from TRBV4-1 and TRBJ1-5; tentative D gene TRBD1, with 6 bases matching. Sequenced: PBMCs. This clonotype originated in a middle-aged woman in good health and CMV-seronegative. The CDR3 region has the sequence CASSQDRGGWQPQHF. The DNA is as follows: TGCGCCAGCAGCCAAGATAGAGGGGGATGGCAGCCCCAGCATTTT.